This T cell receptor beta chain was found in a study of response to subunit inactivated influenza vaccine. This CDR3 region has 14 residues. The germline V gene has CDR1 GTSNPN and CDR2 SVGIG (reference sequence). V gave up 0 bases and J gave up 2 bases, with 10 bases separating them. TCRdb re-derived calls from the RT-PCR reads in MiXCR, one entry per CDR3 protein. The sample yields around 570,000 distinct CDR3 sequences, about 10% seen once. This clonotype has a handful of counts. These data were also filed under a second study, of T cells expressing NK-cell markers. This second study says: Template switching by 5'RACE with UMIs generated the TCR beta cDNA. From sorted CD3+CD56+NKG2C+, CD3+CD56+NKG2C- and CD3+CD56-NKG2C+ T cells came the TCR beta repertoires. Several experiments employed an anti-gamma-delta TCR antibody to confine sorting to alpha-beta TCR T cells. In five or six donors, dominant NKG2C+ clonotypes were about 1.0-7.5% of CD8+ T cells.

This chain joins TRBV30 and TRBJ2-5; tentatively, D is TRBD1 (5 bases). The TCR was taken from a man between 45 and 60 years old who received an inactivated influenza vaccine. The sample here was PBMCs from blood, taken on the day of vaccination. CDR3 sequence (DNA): TGTGCCTGGAGTGTACAGGTCTTTCAAGAGACCCAGTACTTC. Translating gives CAWSVQVFQETQYF. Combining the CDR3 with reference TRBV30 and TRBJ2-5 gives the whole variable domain SQTIHQWPATLVQPVGSPLSLECTVEGTSNPNLYWYRQAAGRGLQLLFYSVGIGQISSEVPQNLSASRPQDRQFILSSKKLLLSDSGFYLCAWSVQVFQETQYFGPGTRLLVL.